Detailed here is one T cell receptor beta chain. Its target is unknown. Using immunoSEQ multiplex PCR, the repertoire was profiled, and TCRdb retains in-frame clones only, with some absent. The sample holds millions of clones, roughly 91% seen once. Selected positively for CCR7 and CD45RO-negative, naive CD8 cells excluded terminally differentiated effector memory CD45RA+ cells. This sample is part of a study of shared clonotypes between healthy human individuals. General observations from the study: Shared clonotypes across all four donors exceeded non-shared ones in generation probability. Few donors restricted represented genetic and exposure-history diversity. Shared clonotypes: about 5% naive CD4, about 3.3% naive CD8, around 2.2% memory CD4, 0.4% memory CD8.

The TCR was taken from a man between 18 and 29 years old in good health. Some clones in this sample may be carry-over from other donors' samples. What was sequenced was naive CD8+ T cells from PBMCs.

For the CDR3, the DNA is TGCAGCGTTGAAGTACCCCAGGATCAAGAGACCCAGTACTTC. Amino acid sequence: CSVEVPQDQETQYF. The genes are TRBV29-1 and TRBJ2-5; unclear D gene. Germline V CDR1 and CDR2: SQVTM, ANQGSEA. V was trimmed by 1 base and J by 2 bases, leaving 11 bases between them. The CDR3 runs to 14 residues.